Shown below are 9 T cell receptor beta chains from a single sample sequenced in a study of T cells after yellow fever vaccination. TCRdb called the 5' RACE reads again in MiXCR, with one record for every CDR3 protein. The sample carries approximately 24,000 distinct CDR3 sequences, about 5.5% recorded once. This material consisted of PBMCs, either bulk or a sorted T-cell subset (CD4+, CD8+, memory, or dextramer-sorted; not recorded which), taken 15 days after the yellow fever booster vaccination. The receptors shown here come from a man in his thirties or forties who received the YFV17D yellow fever vaccine.

The chain uses TRBV5-6 and TRBJ2-1; unclear D gene. The V gene lost 4 bases and the J gene lost 0 bases, with 14 bases spanning the gap. CDR3 length: 16 amino acids. Germline V gene data show CDR1 as SGHDT and CDR2 as YYEEEE. The CDR3 nucleotides read TGTGCCAGCAGCCCCGGGCTACTTCGCTCCTACAATGAGCAGTTCTTC. This translates into CASSPGLLRSYNEQFF.

At least ten counts were recorded for this clonotype. CDR3 bases: TGTGCCAGCCGAGGTGTTGGTGAAAAACTGTTTTTT. It yields the protein CASRGVGEKLFF. V usage is TRBV3-1 and J usage is TRBJ1-4; D is ambiguous. The length of the CDR3 is 12 residues. Germline V gene lookup returns CDR1 LGHDT and CDR2 YNNKEL (reference sequence). V lost 8 bases to trimming and J lost 7 bases, with 11 bases between them.

This clonotype appeared a few times. The chain couples TRBV28 to TRBJ1-1; D is unresolved. With 5 bases removed from V and 4 bases from J, the gap between germline ends came to 5 bases. The CDR3 contains 11 residues. Germline CDR1 and CDR2: MDHEN and SYDVKM. The CDR3 DNA reads as TGTGCCAGCAGTCATATCACTGAAGCTTTCTTT. Translating it yields CASSHITEAFF.

Ten or more counts support this clonotype. The chain joins TRBV3-1 to TRBJ2-7, with TRBD2 matching over 7 bases. Trimming at V came to 4 bases and at J to 5 bases, leaving 11 bases not matched to a gene. The CDR3 length is 15 residues. Per the germline V gene, CDR1 is LGHDT and CDR2 is YNNKEL (reference sequence). CDR3 coding DNA: TGTGCCAGCAGCCCTATAAGCGGGATTCCGGACGAGCAGTACTTC. It yields the protein CASSPISGIPDEQYF.

This clonotype has a count of ten or more. The chain has TRBV20-1 and TRBJ2-7; the match to TRBD1 covers 9 bases. The J segment lost 4 bases and the V segment lost 5 bases, leaving 6 bases of the junction unmatched. The CDR3 runs to 13 residues. Germline CDR1 reads DFQATT; CDR2 reads SNEGSKA (reference sequence). The CDR3 spells CSAAPGQGYEQYF. CDR3 nucleotides: TGCAGTGCTGCCCCGGGACAGGGTTACGAGCAGTACTTC.

This clonotype was recorded many times. The genes are TRBV29-1 and TRBJ2-3; 9 bases are shared with TRBD1. The CDR3 contains 12 residues. CDR1 and CDR2 from the germline V gene are SQVTM and ANQGSEA. The junction had 4 bases not matched to a gene; V was cut back by 8 bases and J by 4 bases. In DNA form, the CDR3 reads TGCAGCTCTGGGGACAGGGCAGATACGCAGTATTTT. Residues: CSSGDRADTQYF.

This clonotype has ten or more counts. This rearrangement joins TRBV20-1 to TRBJ1-2, with D uncertain. The CDR3 is 15 amino acids. Trimming shortened V by 0 bases and J by 6 bases, and 17 bases separated the two germline ends. Germline CDR1 reads DFQATT; CDR2 reads SNEGSKA (reference sequence). The CDR3 nucleotides read TGCAGTGCTAGAGATGAGGTTAAAGGCCCAGATGGCTACACCTTC. This codes for CSARDEVKGPDGYTF.

This clonotype was seen repeatedly, ten times or more. V and J are TRBV10-3 and TRBJ2-7; TRBD2 aligns across 8 bases. This CDR3 region has 14 residues. Germline lookup yields CDR1 ENHRY and CDR2 SYGVKD. V trimming: 5 bases; J trimming: 0 bases; junction bases outside the gene matches: 3. CDR3 sequence (DNA): TGTGCCATCAGTTCGGGACTAGGCTCCTACGAGCAGTACTTC. Protein product: CAISSGLGSYEQYF.

Sample share makes this clonotype medium-sized. The rearrangement joins TRBV7-2 to TRBJ1-1; D uncertain. V lost 1 base, J lost 5 bases, and 8 bases lay in between. The CDR3 has 13 amino acids. The germline V gene has CDR1 SGHTA and CDR2 FQGNSA. CDR3 region: CASSLGYGTEAFF. The CDR3 bases are TGTGCCAGCAGCTTAGGATACGGAACTGAAGCTTTCTTT.